Below are 24 T cell receptor beta chains sequenced from a single sample in a study of neurological immune-mediated disorders. TCRdb redid the calling of the 5' RACE reads with MiXCR, one entry per CDR3 protein. Of tens of thousands of distinct CDR3 sequences listed, 15% were seen once; the top ten hold about 28%. Sequenced: PBMCs. These receptors were collected from a man between 65 and 79 years old in good health.

The sample holds many counts of this clonotype. The chain employs TRBV12-3 or TRBV12-4 and TRBJ2-5; possibly TRBD2 for D (7 bases). V was trimmed by 4 bases and J by 5 bases, leaving 11 bases between them. The CDR3 has 13 amino acids. CDR3 sequence reads: CASSWGGPETQYF. The DNA of the CDR3 is TGTGCCAGCAGTTGGGGGGGCCCCGAGACCCAGTACTTC.

This clonotype was found many times. The rearrangement links TRBV7-6 to TRBJ1-1; 9 bases map to TRBD1. Germline V gene lookup returns CDR1 SGHVS and CDR2 FNYEAQ. This CDR3 has 13 residues. The trim removed 6 bases at V and 11 bases at J, leaving 10 bases unmatched. Here the CDR3 reads CASRRTGGGDAFF. In nucleotides, the CDR3 is TGTGCCAGCAGGAGAACAGGGGGCGGGGACGCTTTCTTT.

This clonotype was seen many times. The chain combines TRBV7-2 with TRBJ2-7; TRBD2 aligns across 7 bases. Germline CDR1 reads SGHTA; CDR2 reads FQGNSA. The CDR3 length is 14 residues. J lost 6 bases, V lost 2 bases, and 7 bases had no gene match. CDR3 coding DNA: TGTGCCAGCAGCTTAATAATGGCGGGAGTCGAGCAGTACTTC. Its protein is CASSLIMAGVEQYF.

This clonotype was found many times. This chain links TRBV11-2 with TRBJ1-6; weak D call: TRBD1 (5 bases). The CDR3 is made up of 16 amino acids. Per the germline V gene, CDR1 is SGHAT and CDR2 is FQNNGV. Trimming pared 4 bases from V and 3 bases from J, leaving 13 bases between. In DNA form, the CDR3 reads TGTGCCAGCAGCTCAGGGCAAATCAACTATAATTCACCCCTCCACTTT. Translating gives CASSSGQINYNSPLHF.

At least ten counts were recorded for this clonotype. The genes are TRBV3-1 and TRBJ2-1; 7 bases align to TRBD2. There are 15 residues in the CDR3. Per the germline V gene, CDR1 is LGHDT and CDR2 is YNNKEL (reference sequence). V lost 1 base, J lost 1 base, and 1 base stayed unmatched. DNA of the CDR3: TGTGCCAGCAGCCAAGGGGAGGGTTCCTACAATGAGCAGTTCTTC. This codes for CASSQGEGSYNEQFF.

This clonotype appeared many times. J is TRBJ2-2 and V is TRBV12-3 or TRBV12-4, with 8 bases aligning to TRBD1. The CDR3 length is 15 residues. V was pared by 4 bases and J by 0 bases, with 1 base of the junction left unmatched. CDR3: CASSWDRTNTGELFF. The CDR3 region has the DNA TGTGCCAGCAGTTGGGACAGGACGAACACCGGGGAGCTGTTTTTT.

This clonotype has ten or more counts. V is TRBV7-7 and J is TRBJ2-3; 9 bases map to TRBD2. The CDR3 covers 14 residues. CDR1 and CDR2 (germline): SSHAT, FNYEAQ (reference sequence). The V segment lost 5 bases and the J segment 2 bases; nucleotides outside the gene matches: 2. CDR3 DNA sequence: TGTGCCAGCAGCCGCGGGGGGGCCACAGATACGCAGTATTTT. The encoded protein is CASSRGGATDTQYF.

This clonotype showed up just once. At one of its ends the junction is not consistent with the germline gene, which may arise from a read error. This chain links TRBV4-2 with TRBJ2-1, with D tentatively TRBD1 or TRBD2 (6 bases each). The CDR3 contains 16 residues. CDR1 is LGHNA, CDR2 YNFKEQ, per germline. The CDR3: CASNQVWWGAGNEQFF. The DNA of the CDR3 is TGTGCCAGCAACCAAGTTTGGTGGGGGGCGGGCAATGAGCAGTTCTTC.

This clonotype occurred many times. V is TRBV12-3 or TRBV12-4 and J is TRBJ2-7, with D tentatively TRBD1 (8 bases). The CDR3 contains 15 residues. V gave up 7 bases and J gave up 1 base, with 17 bases separating them. This chain's CDR3 is CASIQTGEGSYEQYF. The CDR3 DNA is TGTGCCAGCATCCAGACAGGGGAGGGTTCCTACGAGCAGTACTTC.

This clonotype has ten or more counts. The chain recombines TRBV27 with TRBJ1-3; D may be TRBD1 (6 bases). This CDR3 has 15 amino acids. Trimming cost V 3 bases and J 6 bases, with 15 bases left between them. Germline CDR1 reads MNHEY; CDR2 reads SMNVEV (reference sequence). The CDR3: CASSLGQGSLNTIYF. CDR3 coding DNA: TGTGCCAGCAGTTTGGGCCAGGGGTCTTTAAACACCATATATTTT.

This clonotype was detected ten times or more. The chain links TRBV4-2 to TRBJ1-2; 7 bases are shared with TRBD1. Germline CDR1 reads LGHNA; CDR2 reads YNFKEQ. The CDR3 consists of 13 residues. V lost 7 bases to trimming and J lost 4 bases; unmatched junction nucleotides: 6. DNA of the CDR3: TGTGCCAGCACGCTGGAGGGGGCCTATGGCTACACCTTC. Its translation: CASTLEGAYGYTF.

The table lists this clonotype with many counts. This chain connects TRBV10-3 to TRBJ2-3; 9 bases agree with TRBD2. The CDR3 sequence is 15 residues long. CDR1 ENHRY and CDR2 SYGVKD come from the germline V gene. V gave up 3 bases and J gave up 3 bases; unmatched junction bases: 4. In DNA form, the CDR3 reads TGTGCCATCAGTGAAGGTAGCGGGGGAACAGATACGCAGTATTTT. Its protein product is CAISEGSGGTDTQYF.

This clonotype has ten or more counts. The genes are TRBV12-3 or TRBV12-4 and TRBJ1-6, with TRBD1 identical over 10 bases. This CDR3 comprises 14 residues. The trim removed 4 bases at V and 11 bases at J, leaving 5 bases unmatched. The CDR3 protein is CASSSRDRGTPLHF. CDR3 bases: TGTGCCAGCAGTTCCCGGGACAGGGGTACACCCCTCCACTTT.

Concerning this clonotype itself: A much larger clone differs by one base, so this may be a read error. The chain combines TRBV20-1 with TRBJ2-1; D call uncertain. Germline V lookup: CDR1 DFQATT, CDR2 SNEGSKA (reference sequence). The CDR3 extends over 12 amino acids. The CDR3 reads CSATRAYIEQFF. The CDR3, as DNA: TGCAGTGCTACTCGGGCTTACATTGAGCAGTTCTTC.

This clonotype occurred many times. The chain recombines TRBV6-5 with TRBJ2-3; TRBD2 matches at 7 bases. The CDR3 has 14 residues. V dropped 6 bases and J dropped 1; count of bases not matched to a gene: 4. CDR1 MNHEY and CDR2 SVGAGI come from the germline V gene. CDR3 nucleotide sequence: TGTGCCAGCAGCCCTGCGGGGGGCACAGATACGCAGTATTTT. Its protein product is CASSPAGGTDTQYF.

This clonotype was counted many times. V is TRBV28 and J is TRBJ2-7, with 9 bases matching TRBD1. The CDR3 runs 14 residues. The germline gives CDR1 MDHEN, CDR2 SYDVKM. V shed 5 bases, J shed 2 bases, and the junction held 4 bases outside the gene matches. This chain's CDR3 is CASSRRDRAYEQYF. The CDR3 DNA sequence: TGTGCCAGCAGTCGTAGGGACAGGGCCTACGAGCAGTACTTC.

This clonotype was found many times. The rearrangement joins TRBV5-1 to TRBJ2-3, with D hard to call. CDR1 SGHRS and CDR2 YFSETQ come from the germline V gene. There are 15 residues in the CDR3. V was trimmed by 6 bases and J by 0 bases, leaving 14 bases between them. The DNA for the CDR3 is TGCGCCAGCACAGAGCGCACTTCTAGCACAGATACGCAGTATTTT. Translation gives CASTERTSSTDTQYF.

In this sample, this clonotype turned up many times. The chain uses TRBV29-1 and TRBJ2-5; D possibly corresponds to TRBD1 (6 bases). V was shortened by 3 bases and J by 1 base, with 6 bases between the two germline ends. The germline V gene encodes CDR1 SQVTM and CDR2 ANQGSEA. The CDR3 is made up of 12 amino acids. In DNA, the CDR3 is TGCAGCGTTGAGGGGGCCCAAGAGACCCAGTACTTC. It specifies CSVEGAQETQYF.

This clonotype occurred many times. The chain links TRBV5-1 to TRBJ2-3; D is undetermined. Germline CDR1 reads SGHRS; CDR2 reads YFSETQ. V lost 3 bases to trimming and J lost 5 bases, with 10 bases between them. This CDR3 comprises 13 residues. Here the CDR3 DNA reads TGCGCCAGCAGCTCCCTCTCGGGAGATACGCAGTATTTT. Translation: CASSSLSGDTQYF.

This clonotype was seen at least ten times. The rearrangement links TRBV3-1 to TRBJ2-1; no definite D call. From germline, CDR1 is LGHDT and CDR2 YNNKEL (reference sequence). V was cut by 0 bases and J by 10 bases, with 7 bases left in between. CDR3 length: 12 amino acids. CDR3 loop: CASSQDSQEQFF. The CDR3 nucleotides read TGTGCCAGCAGCCAAGATAGCCAGGAGCAGTTCTTC.

This clonotype was recorded many times. V is TRBV14 and J is TRBJ2-3; D is uncertain. V was pared by 4 bases and J by 2 bases, with 4 bases between. Germline V gene sequence: CDR1 SGHDN, CDR2 FVKESK. The CDR3 totals 12 residues. The DNA for the CDR3 is TGTGCCAGCAGCCCCGTCACAGATACGCAGTATTTT. Protein: CASSPVTDTQYF. The full variable domain, rest sourced from reference TRBV14 and TRBJ2-3, is EAGVTQFPSHSVIEKGQTVTLRCDPISGHDNLYWYRRVMGKEIKFLLHFVKESKQDESGMPNNRFLAERTGGTYSTLKVQPAELEDSGVYFCASSPVTDTQYFGPGTRLTVL.

This clonotype was picked up many times. The J gene is TRBJ2-3, the V gene TRBV15, with D perhaps matching TRBD2 (7 bases). The CDR3 has 14 amino acids. In germline, CDR1 is LNHNV, CDR2 YYDKDF (reference sequence). Trimming removed 4 bases at V and 1 base at J, with 9 bases between. The CDR3 nucleotides are TGTGCCACCAGCAACGGGGGGCGCACAGATACGCAGTATTTT. Protein product: CATSNGGRTDTQYF.

There are many counts of this clonotype. V and J are TRBV2 and TRBJ2-2; the D gene is possibly TRBD2 (5 bases). Germline lookup yields CDR1 SNHLY and CDR2 FYNNEI. V lost 4 bases and J 5 bases, leaving 11 bases between the germline ends. The CDR3 length is 14 residues. The CDR3 DNA is TGTGCCAGCAGTGCATTTGGACTTACCGGGGAGCTGTTTTTT. This gives the protein CASSAFGLTGELFF.

There are many counts of this clonotype. V is TRBV6-1 and J is TRBJ2-7; 9 bases agree with TRBD1. CDR3 size: 15 residues. Germline assignment: CDR1 MNHNS and CDR2 SASEGT. The ends lost 4 bases at V and 2 bases at J; junction bases unmatched: 6. CDR3 DNA sequence: TGTGCCAGCAGTGGGGGGGACAGGGTCCCCTACGAGCAGTACTTC. It codes for CASSGGDRVPYEQYF.